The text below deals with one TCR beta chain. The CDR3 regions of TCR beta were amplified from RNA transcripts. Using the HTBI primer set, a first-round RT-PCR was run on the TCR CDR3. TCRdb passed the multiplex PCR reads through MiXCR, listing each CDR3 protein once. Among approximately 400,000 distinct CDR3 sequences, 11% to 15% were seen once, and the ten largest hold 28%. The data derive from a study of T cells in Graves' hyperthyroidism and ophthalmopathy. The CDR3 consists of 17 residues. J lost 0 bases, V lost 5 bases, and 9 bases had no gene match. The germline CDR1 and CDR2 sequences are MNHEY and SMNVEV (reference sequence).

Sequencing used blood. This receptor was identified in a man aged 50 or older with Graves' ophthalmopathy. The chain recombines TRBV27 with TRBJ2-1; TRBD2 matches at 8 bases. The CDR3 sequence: CASSDFRGRSSYNEQFF. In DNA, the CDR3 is TGTGCCAGCAGTGATTTCCGCGGGAGGAGCTCCTACAATGAGCAGTTCTTC.